The 11 T cell receptor beta chains in this list originate from one sample, sequenced in a study of T cells in Graves' hyperthyroidism and ophthalmopathy. TCR beta CDR3 sequences were amplified from RNA transcripts. First-round RT-PCR targeting the TCR CDR3 was performed with the HTBI primer set. TCRdb fed the multiplex PCR reads into MiXCR, producing one record per CDR3 protein. The sample includes roughly 580,000 distinct CDR3 sequences, approximately 15% of them seen just once. Sequenced material: blood. Receptor source: a woman aged 25-40 years with Graves' hyperthyroidism that later progressed to Graves' ophthalmopathy.

This clonotype was observed a few times. J is TRBJ1-1 and V is TRBV6-1, with a tentative D call TRBD1 (6 bases). This CDR3 spans 13 amino acids. Germline-derived CDR1 and CDR2 are MNHNS and SASEGT. The V end was cut by 3 bases, the J end by 7 bases, with 12 bases between. The CDR3 DNA is TGTGCCAGCAGTGATGTGACAGGCTGTGAAGCTTTCTTT. It specifies CASSDVTGCEAFF.

This clonotype was seen repeatedly, ten times or more. This chain connects TRBV27 to TRBJ1-1; D remains unclear. V gave up 4 bases and J gave up 4 bases, with 13 bases separating them. CDR1 is MNHEY and CDR2 is SMNVEV in the germline V gene (reference sequence). There are 14 residues in the CDR3. CDR3 in amino acids: CASSSAAVSTEAFF. CDR3 coding DNA: TGTGCCAGCAGTTCGGCTGCCGTGTCCACTGAAGCTTTCTTT.

This chain connects TRBV20-1 to TRBJ2-7, with D unresolved. The V gene lost 5 bases and the J gene lost 4 bases, with 18 bases spanning the gap. Germline V gene sequence: CDR1 DFQATT, CDR2 SNEGSKA (reference sequence). CDR3 length: 14 amino acids. CDR3 residues: CSAQTDRAPYEQYF. The CDR3 DNA follows: TGCAGTGCTCAAACGGACCGGGCTCCTTACGAGCAGTACTTC.

This clonotype was detected many times. The V call is TRBV27, the J call TRBJ2-3; 9 nucleotides line up with TRBD2. Trimming at V came to 2 bases and at J to 4 bases, leaving 10 bases not matched to a gene. Germline V lookup: CDR1 MNHEY, CDR2 SMNVEV (reference sequence). The CDR3 runs 17 residues. CDR3 nucleotides: TGTGCCAGCAGTTTACTCTGGGTAGCGGGAGTTTCAGATACGCAGTATTTT. Its protein is CASSLLWVAGVSDTQYF.

This clonotype was seen repeatedly, ten times or more. The J gene is TRBJ1-5, the V gene TRBV29-1; D not resolved. Trimming removed 4 bases from V and 0 bases from J, with 4 bases in between. In germline, CDR1 is SQVTM, CDR2 ANQGSEA. The CDR3 loop spans 12 amino acids. CDR3 nucleotide sequence: TGCAGCGTTGTAGATAGCAATCAGCCCCAGCATTTT. This encodes CSVVDSNQPQHF.

V and J are TRBV20-1 and TRBJ2-7; no firm D call. CDR1 and CDR2 (germline): DFQATT, SNEGSKA (reference sequence). V was pared by 2 bases and J by 4 bases, with 12 bases between. The CDR3 sequence is 13 residues long. CDR3 loop: CSARIGSRYEQYF. For the CDR3, the DNA is TGCAGTGCTAGAATCGGAAGCCGATACGAGCAGTACTTC.

This chain joins TRBV7-6 and TRBJ1-1; weak D call: TRBD1 (5 bases). CDR1 is SGHVS and CDR2 is FNYEAQ in the germline V gene. V was pared by 6 bases and J by 9 bases, with 17 bases between. This CDR3 has 13 amino acids. The CDR3 DNA is TGTGCCAGCAGGATGGGTGGGGACGGCCAAGCTTTCTTT. Translation gives CASRMGGDGQAFF.

This clonotype showed up many times. J is TRBJ1-5 and V is TRBV2; 7 bases are shared with TRBD1. CDR3 length: 15 amino acids. CDR1 and CDR2 (germline): SNHLY, FYNNEI. V was pared by 3 bases and J by 3 bases, with 5 bases of the junction left unmatched. The CDR3 loop reads CASSDRGGVNQPQHF. The DNA of the CDR3 is TGTGCCAGCAGTGACAGGGGGGGGGTCAATCAGCCCCAGCATTTT. The full variable domain, completed using reference TRBV2 and TRBJ1-5, is EPEVTQTPSHQVTQMGQEVILRCVPISNHLYFYWYRQILGQKVEFLVSFYNNEISEKSEIFDDQFSVERPDGSNFTLKIRSTKLEDSAMYFCASSDRGGVNQPQHFGDGTRLSIL.

This clonotype was found many times. The chain recombines TRBV5-1 with TRBJ1-1; D is ambiguous. CDR3 length: 15 residues. Germline V lookup: CDR1 SGHRS, CDR2 YFSETQ. Trimming took 5 bases from V and 1 from J, leaving 15 bases between them. The CDR3 DNA reads TGCGCCAGCAGGCAGTTTAGGGTAGGGAACACTGAAGCTTTCTTT. Protein product: CASRQFRVGNTEAFF.

The table lists this clonotype with a few counts. The rearrangement uses TRBV4-3 and TRBJ2-1; D is possibly TRBD1 or TRBD2 (6 bases each). This CDR3 spans 17 amino acids. Trimming removed 5 bases at V and 5 bases at J, with 22 bases between. CDR1 and CDR2 (germline): LGHNA, YSLEER. The CDR3 protein is CASSGGTIPLLHNEQFF. CDR3 nucleotide sequence: TGCGCCAGCAGCGGAGGGACAATTCCCCTTCTCCACAATGAGCAGTTCTTC.

The CDR3, as DNA: TGTGCCAGCAGGGAAAGGACCCTTTCCTACGAGCAGTACTTC. Amino acid sequence: CASRERTLSYEQYF. The chain joins TRBV27 to TRBJ2-7; no clear D gene. The V gene's germline CDR1 is MNHEY and CDR2 SMNVEV (reference sequence). The V end was cut by 6 bases, the J end by 1 base, with 13 bases between. This CDR3 region has 14 residues.